The present T cell receptor beta chain was sequenced within a study of cytomegalovirus exposure and HLA in healthy donors. Study-wide results and limits: Accurate HLA-A and HLA-B prediction from TCR beta sequences was reported for most subjects. With further analysis later on, most CMV-associated TCR beta chains appeared HLA-restricted. The study recorded 150 to 200 TCR beta chains that were cytomegalovirus-associated.

The PCR made use of 60 Vbeta and 13 Jbeta primers. Only in-frame clones appear in the TCRdb table, and some are missing; sequencing was by immunoSEQ multiplex PCR. The repertoire has about 170,000 clones, 60% to 85% of them found once; the top ten carry about 3.4%. V shed 5 bases, J shed 3 bases, and the junction held 4 bases outside the gene matches. The CDR3 has 16 residues. CDR1 is MDHEN and CDR2 is SYDVKM in the germline V gene. On this clone itself: What it binds is unknown.

The sample comprised PBMCs. The rearrangement uses TRBV28 and TRBJ2-3, with 14 bases identical to TRBD2. The clonotype was recovered from a woman in her forties or fifties in good health and CMV-seropositive. The CDR3 region has the DNA TGTGCCAGCAGTCGACTAGCGGGGGGGTATACAGATACGCAGTATTTT. Protein: CASSRLAGGYTDTQYF.